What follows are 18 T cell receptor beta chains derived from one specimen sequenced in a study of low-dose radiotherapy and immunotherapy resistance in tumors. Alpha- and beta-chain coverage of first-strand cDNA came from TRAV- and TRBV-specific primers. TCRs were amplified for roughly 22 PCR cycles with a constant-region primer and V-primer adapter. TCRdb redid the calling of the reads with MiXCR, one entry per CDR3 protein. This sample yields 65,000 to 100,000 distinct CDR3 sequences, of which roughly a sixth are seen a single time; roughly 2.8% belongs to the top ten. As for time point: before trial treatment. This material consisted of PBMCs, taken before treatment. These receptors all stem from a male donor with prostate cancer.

The CDR3 protein is CSAQPRRGKLQETQYF. The CDR3 nucleotides are TGCAGCGCCCAGCCGCGGCGGGGTAAGCTCCAAGAGACCCAGTACTTC. This rearrangement joins TRBV29-1 to TRBJ2-5; TRBD2 is a possible D gene (6 bases). The V gene lost 7 bases and the J gene lost 1 base, with 22 bases spanning the gap. The V gene's germline CDR1 is SQVTM and CDR2 ANQGSEA. The CDR3 loop spans 16 amino acids.

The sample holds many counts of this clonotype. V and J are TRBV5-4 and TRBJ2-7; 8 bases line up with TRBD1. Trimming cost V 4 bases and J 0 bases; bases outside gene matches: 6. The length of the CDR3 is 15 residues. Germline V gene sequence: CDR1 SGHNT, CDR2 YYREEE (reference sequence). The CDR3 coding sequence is TGTGCCAGCAGCGCGGGACAGGTGGGCTCCTACGAGCAGTACTTC. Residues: CASSAGQVGSYEQYF.

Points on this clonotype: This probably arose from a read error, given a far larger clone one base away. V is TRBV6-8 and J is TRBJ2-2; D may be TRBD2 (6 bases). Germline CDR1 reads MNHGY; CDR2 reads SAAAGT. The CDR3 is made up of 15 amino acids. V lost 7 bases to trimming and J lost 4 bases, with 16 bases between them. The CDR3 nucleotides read TGTGCCAGCAAACTGTCGGGGGTGGGCACCGGGGAGCTGTTTTTT. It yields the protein CASKLSGVGTGELFF.

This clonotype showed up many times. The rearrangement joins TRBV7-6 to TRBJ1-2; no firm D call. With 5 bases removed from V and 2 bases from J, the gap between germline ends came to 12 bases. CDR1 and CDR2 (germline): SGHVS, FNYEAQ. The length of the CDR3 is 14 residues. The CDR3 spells CASSPGGGNYGYTF. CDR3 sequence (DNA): TGTGCCAGCAGCCCCGGCGGCGGAAACTATGGCTACACCTTC.

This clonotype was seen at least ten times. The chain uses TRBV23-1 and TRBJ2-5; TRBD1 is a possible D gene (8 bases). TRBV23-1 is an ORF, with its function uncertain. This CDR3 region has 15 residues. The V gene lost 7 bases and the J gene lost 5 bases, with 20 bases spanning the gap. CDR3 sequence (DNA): TGCGCCAGCACCCTGGACAGGGCAGCGGGGGAGACCCAGTACTTC. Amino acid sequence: CASTLDRAAGETQYF.

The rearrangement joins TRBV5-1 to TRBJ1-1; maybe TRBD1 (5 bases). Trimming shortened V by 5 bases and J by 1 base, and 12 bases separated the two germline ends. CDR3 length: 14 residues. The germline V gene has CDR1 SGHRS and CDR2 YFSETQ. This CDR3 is CASRGEGRNTEAFF. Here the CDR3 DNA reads TGCGCCAGCAGAGGGGAGGGCAGGAACACTGAAGCTTTCTTT. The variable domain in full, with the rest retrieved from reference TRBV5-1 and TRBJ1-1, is KAGVTQTPRYLIKTRGQQVTLSCSPISGHRSVSWYQQTPGQGLQFLFEYFSETQRNKGNFPGRFSGRQFSNSRSEMNVSTLELGDSALYLCASRGEGRNTEAFFGQGTRLTVV.

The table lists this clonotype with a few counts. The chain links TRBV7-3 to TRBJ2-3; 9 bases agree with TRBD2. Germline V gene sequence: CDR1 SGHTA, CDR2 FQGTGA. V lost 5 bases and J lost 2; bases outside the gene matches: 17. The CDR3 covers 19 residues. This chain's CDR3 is CASSLYSTAGGYDTDTQYF. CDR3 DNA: TGTGCCAGCAGCCTCTACTCTACAGCGGGGGGTTACGACACAGATACGCAGTATTTT.

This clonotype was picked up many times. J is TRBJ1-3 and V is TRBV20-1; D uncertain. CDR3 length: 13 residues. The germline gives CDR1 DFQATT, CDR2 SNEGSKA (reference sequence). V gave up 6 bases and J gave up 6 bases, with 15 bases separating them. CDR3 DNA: TGCAGTGCCGCCGGGATCGTTAAAAACACCATATATTTT. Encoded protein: CSAAGIVKNTIYF.

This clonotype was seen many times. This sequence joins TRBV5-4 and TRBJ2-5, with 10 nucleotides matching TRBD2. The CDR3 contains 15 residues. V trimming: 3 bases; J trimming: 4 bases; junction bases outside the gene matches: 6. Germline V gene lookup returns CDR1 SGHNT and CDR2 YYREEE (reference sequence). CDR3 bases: TGTGCCAGCAGCTCCAGCGGGGGGGTTCGAGAGACCCAGTACTTC. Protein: CASSSSGGVRETQYF. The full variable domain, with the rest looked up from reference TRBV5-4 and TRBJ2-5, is ETGVTQSPTHLIKTRGQQVTLRCSSQSGHNTVSWYQQALGQGPQFIFQYYREEENGRGNFPPRFSGLQFPNYSSELNVNALELDDSALYLCASSSSGGVRETQYFGPGTRLLVL.

CDR3 protein: CASSFGLAGSSYNEQFF. The CDR3, as DNA: TGTGCCAGCAGCTTTGGACTAGCGGGGAGCTCCTACAATGAGCAGTTCTTC. The chain carries TRBV5-5 and TRBJ2-1; 12 nucleotides align to TRBD2. The junction had 3 bases not matched to a gene; V was cut back by 2 bases and J by 0 bases. The CDR3 has 17 residues. CDR1 is SGHKS and CDR2 is YYEKEE in the germline V gene (reference sequence).

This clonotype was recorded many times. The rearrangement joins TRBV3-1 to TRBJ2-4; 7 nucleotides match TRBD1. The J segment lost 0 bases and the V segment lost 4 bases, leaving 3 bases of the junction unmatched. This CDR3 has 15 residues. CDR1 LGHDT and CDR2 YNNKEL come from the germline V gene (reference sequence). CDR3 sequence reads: CASSLRDRAKNIQYF. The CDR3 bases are TGTGCCAGCAGCCTCCGGGACAGAGCCAAAAACATTCAGTACTTC.

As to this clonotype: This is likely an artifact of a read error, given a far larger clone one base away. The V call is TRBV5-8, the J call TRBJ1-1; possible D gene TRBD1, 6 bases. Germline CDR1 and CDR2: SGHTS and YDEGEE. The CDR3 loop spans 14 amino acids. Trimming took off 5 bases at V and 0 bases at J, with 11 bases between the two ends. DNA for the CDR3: TGTGCCAGCAGGTGCCAGGGGATGAACACTGAAGCTTTCTTT. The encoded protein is CASRCQGMNTEAFF.

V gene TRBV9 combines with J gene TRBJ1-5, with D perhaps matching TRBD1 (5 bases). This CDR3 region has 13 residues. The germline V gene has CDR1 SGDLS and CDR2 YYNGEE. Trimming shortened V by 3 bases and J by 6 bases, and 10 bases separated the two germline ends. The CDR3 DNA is TGTGCCAGCAGCGCCCAGGGCGGTCAGCCCCAGCATTTT. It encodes CASSAQGGQPQHF.

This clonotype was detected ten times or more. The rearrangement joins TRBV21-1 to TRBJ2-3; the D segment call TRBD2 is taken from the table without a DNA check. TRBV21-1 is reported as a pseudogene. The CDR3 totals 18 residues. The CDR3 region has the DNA TGTGCCAGCAGCAAAGTGAGATTAGCGGGGGGAGAGGCAGATACGCAGTATTTT. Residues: CASSKVRLAGGEADTQYF.

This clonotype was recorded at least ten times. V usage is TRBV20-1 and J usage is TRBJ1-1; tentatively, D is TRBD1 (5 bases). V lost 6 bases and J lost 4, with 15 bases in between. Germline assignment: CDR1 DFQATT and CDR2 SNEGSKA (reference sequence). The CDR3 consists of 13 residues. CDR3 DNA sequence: TGCAGTGCGGATGACAGACCCGCCACTGAAGCTTTCTTT. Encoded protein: CSADDRPATEAFF.

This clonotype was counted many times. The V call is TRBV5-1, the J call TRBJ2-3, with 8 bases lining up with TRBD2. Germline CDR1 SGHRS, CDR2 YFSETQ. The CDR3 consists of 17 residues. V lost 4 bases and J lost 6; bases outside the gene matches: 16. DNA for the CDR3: TGCGCCAGCAGCCCTCGGGGTAGCGGGGCGTTCTTTGATACGCAGTATTTT. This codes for CASSPRGSGAFFDTQYF.

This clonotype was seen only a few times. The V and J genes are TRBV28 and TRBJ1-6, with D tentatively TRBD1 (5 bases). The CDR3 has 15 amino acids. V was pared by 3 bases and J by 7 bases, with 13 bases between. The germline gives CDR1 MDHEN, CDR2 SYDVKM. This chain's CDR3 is CASSFGGVENSPLHF. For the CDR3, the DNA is TGTGCCAGCAGTTTTGGGGGGGTGGAGAATTCACCCCTCCACTTT.

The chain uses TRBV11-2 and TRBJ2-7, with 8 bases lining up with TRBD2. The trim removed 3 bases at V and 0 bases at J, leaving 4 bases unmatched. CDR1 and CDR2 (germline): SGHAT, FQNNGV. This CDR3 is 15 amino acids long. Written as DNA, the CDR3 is TGTGCCAGCAGCTTGTTCGGGGGGGACTCCTACGAGCAGTACTTC. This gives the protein CASSLFGGDSYEQYF.